The 8 T cell receptor beta chains below all came from one sample that was sequenced in a study of T cell responses to AZD1222 COVID-19 vaccine. The repertoire was sequenced with immunoSEQ multiplex PCR; TCRdb's copy has only in-frame clones and lacks some. The repertoire consists of about 76,000 clones, with 65% to 80% occurring once and the leading ten covering 27%. Sequencing used peripheral blood, obtained 28 days after the second dose of the MenACWY control vaccine. Receptors originate from an adult who received the MenACWY meningococcal vaccine as a control.

V and J are TRBV29-1 and TRBJ1-1; D uncertain. The germline V gene has CDR1 SQVTM and CDR2 ANQGSEA. Trimming shortened V by 7 bases and J by 1 base, and 13 bases separated the two germline ends. The CDR3 is made up of 13 amino acids. CDR3 amino acids: CSAEDGKNTEAFF. CDR3 sequence (DNA): TGCAGCGCAGAGGACGGAAAGAACACTGAAGCTTTCTTT.

This clone was recorded a few times. The chain combines TRBV5-1 with TRBJ1-1, with D unresolved. V shed 6 bases and J shed 1 base, with 10 bases lying between them. CDR3 size: 13 residues. Germline CDR1 reads SGHRS; CDR2 reads YFSETQ. CDR3: CASTRAGNTEAFF. The CDR3 DNA reads as TGCGCCAGCACGAGGGCAGGGAACACTGAAGCTTTCTTT.

The J gene is TRBJ1-3, the V gene TRBV19; D unresolved. Germline CDR1 LNHDA, CDR2 SQIVND (reference sequence). With 2 bases removed from V and 1 base from J, the gap between germline ends came to 9 bases. This CDR3 has 15 amino acids. The DNA of the CDR3 is TGTGCCAGTAGTATAAGCGGCGCTTCTGGAAACACCATATATTTT. Translation: CASSISGASGNTIYF.

This clone was found once. V is TRBV19 and J is TRBJ2-5, with D possibly matching TRBD1 (7 bases). CDR1 and CDR2 from the germline V gene are LNHDA and SQIVND (reference sequence). This CDR3 is 16 amino acids long. The germline V and J ends were trimmed by 6 bases and 2 bases, with 19 bases remaining between them. CDR3: CASSRNGGTVQETQYF. The CDR3 DNA is TGTGCCAGTAGCCGGAACGGCGGGACAGTTCAAGAGACCCAGTACTTC.

The V gene is TRBV9, the J gene TRBJ1-6, with D possibly matching TRBD1 (5 bases). The CDR3 spans 13 residues. V was cut by 2 bases and J by 7 bases, with 7 bases left in between. Germline V gives CDR1 SGDLS, CDR2 YYNGEE. CDR3 DNA: TGTGCCAGCAGCGTGACAGTAAATTCACCCCTCCACTTT. As protein: CASSVTVNSPLHF.

The J gene is TRBJ1-1, the V gene TRBV19, with unresolved D. Germline V gene data show CDR1 as LNHDA and CDR2 as SQIVND (reference sequence). This CDR3 region has 13 residues. V was pared by 5 bases and J by 1 base, with 8 bases between. The CDR3, as DNA: TGTGCCAGTAGTCGGAATTGGAACACTGAAGCTTTCTTT. Protein product: CASSRNWNTEAFF.

This clone occurred once. The genes are TRBV6-5 and TRBJ1-2, with 9 bases identical to TRBD1. The CDR3 totals 13 residues. CDR1 is MNHEY and CDR2 is SVGAGI in the germline V gene. Trimming at V came to 5 bases and at J to 8 bases, leaving 6 bases not matched to a gene. The CDR3 loop is CASSPGTGKGYTF. The CDR3 DNA sequence: TGTGCCAGCAGTCCTGGGACAGGGAAAGGCTACACCTTC.

This chain connects TRBV5-4 to TRBJ1-5, with 7 bases fitting TRBD1. Germline V gene data show CDR1 as SGHNT and CDR2 as YYREEE (reference sequence). The ends lost 2 bases at V and 1 base at J; junction bases unmatched: 0. This CDR3 spans 14 amino acids. The DNA for the CDR3 is TGTGCCAGCAGCTTACAGGGGAGCAATCAGCCCCAGCATTTT. Translating it yields CASSLQGSNQPQHF.